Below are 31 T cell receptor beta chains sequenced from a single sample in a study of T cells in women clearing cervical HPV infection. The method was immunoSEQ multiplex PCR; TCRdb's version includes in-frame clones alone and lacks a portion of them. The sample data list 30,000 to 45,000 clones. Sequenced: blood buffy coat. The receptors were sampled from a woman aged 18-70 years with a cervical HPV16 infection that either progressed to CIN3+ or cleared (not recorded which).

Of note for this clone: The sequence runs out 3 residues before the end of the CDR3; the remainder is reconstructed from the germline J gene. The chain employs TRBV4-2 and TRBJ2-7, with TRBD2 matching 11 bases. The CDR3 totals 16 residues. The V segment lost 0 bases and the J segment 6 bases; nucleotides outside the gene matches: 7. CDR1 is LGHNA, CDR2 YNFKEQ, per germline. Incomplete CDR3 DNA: TGTGCCAGCAGCCAAGACCTAGCGGGGGGTGTGGGCGAG. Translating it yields CASSQDLAGGVGE. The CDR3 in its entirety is CASSQDLAGGVGEQYF.

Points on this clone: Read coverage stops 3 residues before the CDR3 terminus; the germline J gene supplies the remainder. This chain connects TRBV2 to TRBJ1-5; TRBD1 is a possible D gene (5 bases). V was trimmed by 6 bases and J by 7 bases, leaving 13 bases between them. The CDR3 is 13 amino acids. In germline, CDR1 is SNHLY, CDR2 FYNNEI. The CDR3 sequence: CASSVAGRQPQHF. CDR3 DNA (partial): TGTGCCAGCAGCGTTGCAGGGAGGCAGCCC.

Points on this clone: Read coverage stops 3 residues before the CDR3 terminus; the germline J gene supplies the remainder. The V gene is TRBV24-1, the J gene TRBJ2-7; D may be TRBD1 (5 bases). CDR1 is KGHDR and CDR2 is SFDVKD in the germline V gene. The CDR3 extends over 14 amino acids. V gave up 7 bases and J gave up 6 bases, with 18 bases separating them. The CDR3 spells CATSSRRGSTEQYF. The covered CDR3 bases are TGTGCCACCAGCAGCCGTAGGGGAAGCACCGAG.

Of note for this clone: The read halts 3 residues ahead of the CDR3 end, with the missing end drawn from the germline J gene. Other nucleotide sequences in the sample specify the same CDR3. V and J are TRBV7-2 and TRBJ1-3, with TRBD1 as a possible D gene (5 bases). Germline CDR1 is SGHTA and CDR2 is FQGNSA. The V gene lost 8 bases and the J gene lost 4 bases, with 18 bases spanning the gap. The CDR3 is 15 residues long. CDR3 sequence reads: CASGSGNPWGNTIYF. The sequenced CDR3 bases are TGTGCCAGCGGTTCAGGGAATCCTTGGGGAAACACC.

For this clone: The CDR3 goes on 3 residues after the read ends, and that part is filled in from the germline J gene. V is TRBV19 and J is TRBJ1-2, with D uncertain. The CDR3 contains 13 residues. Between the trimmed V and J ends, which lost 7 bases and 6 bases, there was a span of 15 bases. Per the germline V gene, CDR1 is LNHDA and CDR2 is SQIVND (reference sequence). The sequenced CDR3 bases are TGTGCCAGTAACACACCCCCTGATAATGGC. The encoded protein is CASNTPPDNG. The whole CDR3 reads CASNTPPDNGYTF.

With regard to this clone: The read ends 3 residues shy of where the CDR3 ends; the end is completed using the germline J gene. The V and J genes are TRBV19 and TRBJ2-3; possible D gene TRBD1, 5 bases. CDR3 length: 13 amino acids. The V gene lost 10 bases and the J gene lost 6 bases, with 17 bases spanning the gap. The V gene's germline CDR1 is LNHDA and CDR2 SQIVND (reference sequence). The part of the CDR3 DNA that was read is TGTGCCACATCTAGTCCAGGGTCGGATACG. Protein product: CATSSPGSDT. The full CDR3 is CATSSPGSDTQYF.

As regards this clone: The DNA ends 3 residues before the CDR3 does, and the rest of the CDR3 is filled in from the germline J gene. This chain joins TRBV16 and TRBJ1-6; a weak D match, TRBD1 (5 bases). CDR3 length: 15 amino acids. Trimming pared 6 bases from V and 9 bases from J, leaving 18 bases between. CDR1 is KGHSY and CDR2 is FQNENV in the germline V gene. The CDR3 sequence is CASSQSGGVGSPLHF. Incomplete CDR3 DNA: TGTGCCAGCAGTCAAAGCGGGGGAGTGGGTTCACCC.

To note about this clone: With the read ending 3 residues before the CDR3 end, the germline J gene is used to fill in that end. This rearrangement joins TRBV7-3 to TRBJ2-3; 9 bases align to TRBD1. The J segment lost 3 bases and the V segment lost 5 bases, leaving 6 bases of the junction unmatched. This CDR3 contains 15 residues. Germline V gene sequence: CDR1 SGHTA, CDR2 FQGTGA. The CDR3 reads CASSLGTGTTDTQYF. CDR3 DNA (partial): TGTGCCAGCAGCCTCGGGACAGGGACGACAGATACG.

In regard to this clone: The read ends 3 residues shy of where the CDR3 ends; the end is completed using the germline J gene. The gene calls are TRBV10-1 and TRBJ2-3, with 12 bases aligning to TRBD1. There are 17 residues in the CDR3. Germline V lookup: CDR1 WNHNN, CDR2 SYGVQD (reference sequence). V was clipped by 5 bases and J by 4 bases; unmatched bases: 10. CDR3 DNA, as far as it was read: TGCGCCAGCAGTACGCTTCCGGGACAGGGGGCGGCAGATACG. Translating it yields CASSTLPGQGAADT. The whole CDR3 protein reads CASSTLPGQGAADTQYF.

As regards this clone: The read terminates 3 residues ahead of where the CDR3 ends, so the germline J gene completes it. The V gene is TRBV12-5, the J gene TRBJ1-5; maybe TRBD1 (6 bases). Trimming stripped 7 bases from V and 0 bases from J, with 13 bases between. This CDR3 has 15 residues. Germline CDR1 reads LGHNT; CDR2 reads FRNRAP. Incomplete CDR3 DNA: TGTGCTAGTGCCTCAGGGGACGATAGCAATCAGCCC. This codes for CASASGDDSNQP. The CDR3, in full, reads CASASGDDSNQPQHF.

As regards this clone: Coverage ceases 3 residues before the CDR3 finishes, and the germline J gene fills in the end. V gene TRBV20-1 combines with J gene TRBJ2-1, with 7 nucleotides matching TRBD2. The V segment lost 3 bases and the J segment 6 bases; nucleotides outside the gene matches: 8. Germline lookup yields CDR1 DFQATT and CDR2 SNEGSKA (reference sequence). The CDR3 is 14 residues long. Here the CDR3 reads CSASLGGGGNEQFF. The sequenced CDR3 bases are TGCAGTGCTAGCCTGGGAGGCGGGGGCAATGAG.

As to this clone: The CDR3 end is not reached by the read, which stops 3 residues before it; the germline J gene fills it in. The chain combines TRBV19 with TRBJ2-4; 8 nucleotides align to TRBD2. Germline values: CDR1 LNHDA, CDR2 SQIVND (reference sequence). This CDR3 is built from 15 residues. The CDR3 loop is CASSSREGMGQPQYF. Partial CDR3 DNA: TGTGCCAGTTCCTCCCGGGAGGGGATGGGTCAGCCT.

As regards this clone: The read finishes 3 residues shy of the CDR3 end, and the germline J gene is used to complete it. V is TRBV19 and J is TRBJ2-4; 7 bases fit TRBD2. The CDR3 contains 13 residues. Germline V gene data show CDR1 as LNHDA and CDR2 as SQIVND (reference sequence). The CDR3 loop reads CASSNPGDYGQYF. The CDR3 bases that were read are TGTGCCAGTAGTAACCCGGGGGACTATGGT.

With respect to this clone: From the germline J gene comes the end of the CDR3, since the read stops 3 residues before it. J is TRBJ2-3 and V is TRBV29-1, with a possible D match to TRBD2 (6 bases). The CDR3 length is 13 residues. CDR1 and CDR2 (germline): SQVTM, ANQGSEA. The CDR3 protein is CSVRRGYGETQYF. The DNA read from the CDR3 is TGCAGCGTTAGACGGGGGTACGGAGAGACG.

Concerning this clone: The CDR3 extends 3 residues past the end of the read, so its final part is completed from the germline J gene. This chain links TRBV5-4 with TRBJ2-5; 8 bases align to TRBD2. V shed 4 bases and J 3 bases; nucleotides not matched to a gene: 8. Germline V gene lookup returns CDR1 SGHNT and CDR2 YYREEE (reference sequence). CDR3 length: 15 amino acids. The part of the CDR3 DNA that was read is TGTGCCAGCAGCCCCAGCGGGGGAAAAGAAGAGACC. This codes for CASSPSGGKEET. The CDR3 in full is CASSPSGGKEETQYF.

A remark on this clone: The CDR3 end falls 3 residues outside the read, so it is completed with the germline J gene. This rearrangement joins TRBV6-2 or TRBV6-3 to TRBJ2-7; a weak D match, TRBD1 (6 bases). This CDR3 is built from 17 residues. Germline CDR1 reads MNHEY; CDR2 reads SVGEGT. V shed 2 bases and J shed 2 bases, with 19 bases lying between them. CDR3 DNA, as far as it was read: TGTGCCAGCAGTTACGGCGTAACAGGGAACCCCGCCTACGAG. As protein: CASSYGVTGNPAYE. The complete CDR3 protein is CASSYGVTGNPAYEQYF.

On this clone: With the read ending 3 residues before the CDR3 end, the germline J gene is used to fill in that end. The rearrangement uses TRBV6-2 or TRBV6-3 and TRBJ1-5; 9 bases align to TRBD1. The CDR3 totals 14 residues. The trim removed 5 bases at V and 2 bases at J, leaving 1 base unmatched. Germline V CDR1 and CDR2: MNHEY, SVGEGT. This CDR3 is CASSRTGGNQPQHF. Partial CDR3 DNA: TGTGCCAGCAGTCGGACAGGGGGCAATCAGCCC.

The CDR3 loop is CSVVTGSGYTF. The sequenced CDR3 bases are TGCAGCGTGGTGACAGGGTCGGGC. J is TRBJ1-2 and V is TRBV29-1, with TRBD1 identical over 7 bases. The CDR3 end lies 3 residues beyond the end of the read and is filled in from the germline J gene. The CDR3 consists of 11 residues. Germline CDR1 SQVTM, CDR2 ANQGSEA.

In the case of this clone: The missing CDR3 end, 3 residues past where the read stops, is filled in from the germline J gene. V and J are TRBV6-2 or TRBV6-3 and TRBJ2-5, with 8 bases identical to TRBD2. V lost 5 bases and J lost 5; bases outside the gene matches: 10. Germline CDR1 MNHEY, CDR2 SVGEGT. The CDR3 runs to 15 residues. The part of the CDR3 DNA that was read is TGTGCCAGCAGTCTTAGCGGGGCGCGATGGGAGACC. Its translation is CASSLSGARWET. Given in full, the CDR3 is CASSLSGARWETQYF.

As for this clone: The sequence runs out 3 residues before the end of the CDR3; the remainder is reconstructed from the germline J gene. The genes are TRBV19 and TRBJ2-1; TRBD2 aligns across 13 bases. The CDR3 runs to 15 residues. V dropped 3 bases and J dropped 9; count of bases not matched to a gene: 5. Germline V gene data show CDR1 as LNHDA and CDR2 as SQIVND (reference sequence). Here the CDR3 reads CASSITSGGEGEQFF. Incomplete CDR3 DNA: TGTGCCAGTAGTATCACTAGCGGGGGGGAGGGTGAG.

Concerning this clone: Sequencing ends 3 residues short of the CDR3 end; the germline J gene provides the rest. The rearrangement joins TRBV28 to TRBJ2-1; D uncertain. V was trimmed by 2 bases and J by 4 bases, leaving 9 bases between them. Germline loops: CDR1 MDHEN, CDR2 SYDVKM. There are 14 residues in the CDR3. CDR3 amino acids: CASSLVGAYNEQFF. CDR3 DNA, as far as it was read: TGTGCCAGCAGTTTAGTCGGTGCGTACAATGAG.

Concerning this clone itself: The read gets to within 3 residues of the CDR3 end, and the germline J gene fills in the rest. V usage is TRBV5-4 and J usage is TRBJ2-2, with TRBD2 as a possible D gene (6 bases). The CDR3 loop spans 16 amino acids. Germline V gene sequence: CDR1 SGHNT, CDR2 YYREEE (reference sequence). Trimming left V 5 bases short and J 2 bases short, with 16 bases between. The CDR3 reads CASSSGVGGNTGELFF. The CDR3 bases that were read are TGTGCCAGCAGTTCAGGCGTCGGGGGAAACACCGGGGAG.

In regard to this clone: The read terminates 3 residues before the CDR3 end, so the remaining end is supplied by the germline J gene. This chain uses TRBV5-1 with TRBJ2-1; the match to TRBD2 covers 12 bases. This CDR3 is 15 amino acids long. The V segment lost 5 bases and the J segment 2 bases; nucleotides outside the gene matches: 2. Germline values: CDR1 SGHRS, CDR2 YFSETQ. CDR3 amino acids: CASRLAGGTYNEQFF. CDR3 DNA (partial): TGCGCCAGCAGGCTAGCGGGAGGGACCTACAATGAG.

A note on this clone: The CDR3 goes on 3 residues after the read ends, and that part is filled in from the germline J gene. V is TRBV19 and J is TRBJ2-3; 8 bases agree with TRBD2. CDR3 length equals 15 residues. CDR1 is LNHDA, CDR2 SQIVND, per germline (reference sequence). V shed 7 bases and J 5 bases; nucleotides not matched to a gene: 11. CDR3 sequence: CASTMLAGGGDTQYF. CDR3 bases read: TGTGCCAGTACCATGCTAGCGGGCGGGGGAGATACG.

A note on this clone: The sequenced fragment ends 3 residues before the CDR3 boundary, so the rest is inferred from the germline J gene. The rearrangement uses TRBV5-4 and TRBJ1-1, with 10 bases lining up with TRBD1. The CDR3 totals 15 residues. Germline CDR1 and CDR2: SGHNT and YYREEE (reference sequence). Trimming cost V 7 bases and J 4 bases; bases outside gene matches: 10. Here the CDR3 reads CASAPRGQGITEAFF. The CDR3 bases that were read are TGTGCCAGCGCCCCTAGGGGACAGGGGATCACTGAA.

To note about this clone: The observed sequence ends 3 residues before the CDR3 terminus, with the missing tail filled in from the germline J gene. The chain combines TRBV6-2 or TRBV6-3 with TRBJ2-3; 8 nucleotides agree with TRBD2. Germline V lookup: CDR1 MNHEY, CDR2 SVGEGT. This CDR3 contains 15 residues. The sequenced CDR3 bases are TGTGCCAGCAGTTACGAGGGACTAGAGGCGGAGACG. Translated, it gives CASSYEGLEAET. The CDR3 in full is CASSYEGLEAETQYF.

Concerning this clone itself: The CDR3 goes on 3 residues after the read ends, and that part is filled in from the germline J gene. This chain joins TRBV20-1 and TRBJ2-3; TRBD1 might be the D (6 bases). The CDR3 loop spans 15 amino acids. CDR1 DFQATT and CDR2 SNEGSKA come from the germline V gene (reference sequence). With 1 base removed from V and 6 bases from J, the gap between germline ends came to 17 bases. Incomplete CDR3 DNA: TGCAGTGCTAGAGGGGGGACACAAGGTATTGATACG. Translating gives CSARGGTQGIDT. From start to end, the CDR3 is CSARGGTQGIDTQYF.

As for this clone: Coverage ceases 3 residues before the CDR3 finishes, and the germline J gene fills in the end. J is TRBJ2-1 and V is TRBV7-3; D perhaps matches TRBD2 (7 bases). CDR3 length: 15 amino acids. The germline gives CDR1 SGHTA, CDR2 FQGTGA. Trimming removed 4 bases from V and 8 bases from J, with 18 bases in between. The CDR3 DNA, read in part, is TGTGCCAGCAGCTCAACTGGGGGCGGGAGATATGAG. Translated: CASSSTGGGRYE. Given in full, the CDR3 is CASSSTGGGRYEQFF.

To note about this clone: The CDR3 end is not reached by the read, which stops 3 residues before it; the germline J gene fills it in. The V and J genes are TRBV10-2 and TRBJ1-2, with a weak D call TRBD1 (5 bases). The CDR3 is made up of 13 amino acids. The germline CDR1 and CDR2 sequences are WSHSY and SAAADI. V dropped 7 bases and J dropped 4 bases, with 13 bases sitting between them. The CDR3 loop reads CASKSGQGYGYTF. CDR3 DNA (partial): TGCGCCAGCAAATCCGGCCAGGGCTATGGC.

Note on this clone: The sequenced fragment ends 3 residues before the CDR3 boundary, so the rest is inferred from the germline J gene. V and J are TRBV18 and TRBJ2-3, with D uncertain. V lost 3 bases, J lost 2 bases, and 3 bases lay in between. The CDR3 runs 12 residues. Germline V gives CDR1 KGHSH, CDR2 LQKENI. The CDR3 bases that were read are TGTGCCAGCTCACCTTACACAGATACG. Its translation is CASSPYTDT. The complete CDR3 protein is CASSPYTDTQYF. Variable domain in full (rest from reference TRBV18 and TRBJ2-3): NAGVMQNPRHLVRRRGQEARLRCSPMKGHSHVYWYRQLPEEGLKFMVYLQKENIIDESGMPKERFSAEFPKEGPSILRIQQVVRGDSAAYFCASSPYTDTQYFGPGTRLTVL.

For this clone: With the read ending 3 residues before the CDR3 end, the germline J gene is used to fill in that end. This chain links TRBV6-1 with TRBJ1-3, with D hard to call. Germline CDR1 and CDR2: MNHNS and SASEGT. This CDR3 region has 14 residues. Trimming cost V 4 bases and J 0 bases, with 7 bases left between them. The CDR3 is CASSAKFSGNTIYF. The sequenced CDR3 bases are TGTGCCAGCAGTGCTAAGTTCTCTGGAAACACC.